This T cell receptor beta chain stems from a study of shared clonotypes between healthy human individuals. Germline V gene sequence: CDR1 MNHEY, CDR2 SMNVEV (reference sequence). The CDR3 covers 16 residues. The V gene lost 6 bases and the J gene lost 0 bases, with 15 bases spanning the gap. Clones were read by immunoSEQ multiplex PCR, and TCRdb kept only the in-frame ones, dropping some. The table shows millions of clones, with 85% to 95% occurring only once. The sequence derives from a man younger than 35 in good health. The chain uses TRBV27 and TRBJ1-5; D gene uncertain. What was sequenced was naive CD4+ T cells sorted from blood. The subset denotes: CD45RA+ positively selected. CDR3 coding DNA: TGTGCCAGCAGCTCCCTCGGAAGGGATAGCAATCAGCCCCAGCATTTT. It translates to CASSSLGRDSNQPQHF.